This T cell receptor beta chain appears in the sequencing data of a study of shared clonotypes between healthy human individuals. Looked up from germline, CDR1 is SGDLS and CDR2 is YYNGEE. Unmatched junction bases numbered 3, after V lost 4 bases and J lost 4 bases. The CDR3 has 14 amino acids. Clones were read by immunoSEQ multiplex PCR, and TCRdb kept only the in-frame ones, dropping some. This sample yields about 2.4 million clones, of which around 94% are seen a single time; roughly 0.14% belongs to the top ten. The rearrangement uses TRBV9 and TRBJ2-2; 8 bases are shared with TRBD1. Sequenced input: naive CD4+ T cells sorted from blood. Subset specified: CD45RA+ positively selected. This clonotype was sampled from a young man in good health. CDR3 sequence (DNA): TGTGCCAGCAGCCTGACAGGGGTCACCGGGGAGCTGTTTTTT. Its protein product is CASSLTGVTGELFF.